The sequence of this T cell receptor beta chain was determined in a study of blood T cells in healthy people across ages. With a J-beta primer mix and a sample-barcoded 5' primer, a second PCR ran about 7 to 12 cycles. All cDNA molecules were each tagged by a template-switch adaptor with 12 random nucleotides. TCRdb reanalysed the 5' RACE reads using MiXCR and keeps one entry per CDR3 protein. This table holds 790,000 or so distinct CDR3 sequences, approximately 60% found once. Caucasian, healthy and from Russia, the donors were aged between roughly 6 and 95. The CDR3 sequence is 15 residues long. V was shortened by 1 base and J by 2 bases, with 10 bases between the two germline ends. CDR1 and CDR2 (germline): MGHRA, YSYEKL.

The V and J genes are TRBV4-1 and TRBJ2-3; D ambiguous. The material sequenced was blood. The sequence came from a man between 35 and 55 years old in good health. Here the CDR3 reads CASSQAGQDTDTQYF. DNA of the CDR3: TGCGCCAGCAGCCAAGCGGGCCAGGACACAGATACGCAGTATTTT.